The rows below give T cell receptor beta chains drawn from one sample of a study of shared clonotypes between healthy human individuals. Sequenced by immunoSEQ multiplex PCR; TCRdb stores in-frame clones only, minus some. The top ten clones hold under 11% of a sample with about 190,000 clones, approximately 61% of them seen once. Input material: memory CD4+ T cells sorted from blood. The receptors were gathered from a man aged 30 to 45 in good health. The CDR3 runs from the conserved cysteine through the conserved F or W. Fields, in order: V gene, D gene, J gene, clone size, CDR3 DNA, CDR3 protein. The D gene is left open where the match is weak. Clone size is given for some rows only: seen once, a few or many times, or a class if the clone is expanded.

TRBV5-5,-,TRBJ2-1,many,TGTGCCAGCAGCTCGCTAGGGGCCAATGAGCAGTTCTTC,CASSSLGANEQFF
TRBV5-1,-,TRBJ2-1,-,TGCGCCAGCAGCACTACAGTACGTGATGAGCAGTTCTTC,CASSTTVRDEQFF
TRBV2,-,TRBJ2-7,few,TGTGCCAGCAGTACGACCGATTACGAGCAGTACTTC,CASSTTDYEQYF
TRBV5-1,-,TRBJ1-1,-,TGCGCCAGCAGCTTGGCACACGCGGTTATGAACACTGAAGCTTTCTTT,CASSLAHAVMNTEAFF
TRBV28,-,TRBJ1-1,few,TGTGCCAGCAGTCCCTATGTGCTGAACACTGAAGCTTTCTTT,CASSPYVLNTEAFF
TRBV2,-,TRBJ2-5,-,TGTGCCAGCAGTGTATCTGAAGAGACCCAGTACTTC,CASSVSEETQYF
TRBV11-2,-,TRBJ1-2,-,TGTGCCAGCAGCTTAGATCGGACAGTGGGTGGCTACACCTTC,CASSLDRTVGGYTF
TRBV29-1,-,TRBJ2-1,-,TGCAGCGTTGCAGCGAGCTCCTACAATGAGCAGTTCTTC,CSVAASSYNEQFF
TRBV5-1,-,TRBJ2-5,-,TGCGCCATCCTCCGGGCCAGAGAAGAGACCCAGTACTTC,CAILRAREETQYF
TRBV27,TRBD2,TRBJ2-1,-,TGTGCCAGCAGGCGACTAGCGGTCAATGAGCAGTTCTTC,CASRRLAVNEQFF